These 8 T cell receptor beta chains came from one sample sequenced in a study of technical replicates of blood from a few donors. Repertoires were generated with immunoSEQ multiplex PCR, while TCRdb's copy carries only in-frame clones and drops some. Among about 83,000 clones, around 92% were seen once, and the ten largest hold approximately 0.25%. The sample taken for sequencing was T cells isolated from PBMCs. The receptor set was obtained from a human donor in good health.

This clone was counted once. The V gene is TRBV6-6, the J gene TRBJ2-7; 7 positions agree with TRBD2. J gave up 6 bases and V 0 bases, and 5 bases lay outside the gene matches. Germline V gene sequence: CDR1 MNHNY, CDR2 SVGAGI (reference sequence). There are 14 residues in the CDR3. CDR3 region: CASSYSIGGFEQYF. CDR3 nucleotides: TGTGCCAGCAGTTACTCGATCGGGGGGTTCGAGCAGTACTTC.

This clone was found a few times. The CDR3: CASRGQGGYGYTF. The DNA of the CDR3 is TGTGCCAGCAGGGGACAGGGTGGCTATGGCTACACCTTC. The gene calls are TRBV2 and TRBJ1-2; 9 bases align to TRBD1. Trimming took 6 bases from V and 4 from J; bases not matched to a gene: 3. The CDR3 runs to 13 residues. Germline V gives CDR1 SNHLY, CDR2 FYNNEI.

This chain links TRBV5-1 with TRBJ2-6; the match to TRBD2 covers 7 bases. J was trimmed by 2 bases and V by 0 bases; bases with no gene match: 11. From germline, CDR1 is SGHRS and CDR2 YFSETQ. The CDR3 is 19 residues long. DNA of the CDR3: TGCGCCAGCAGCTTGGATTGGGAGGGAGGCTATGCTGGGGCCAACGTCCTGACTTTC. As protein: CASSLDWEGGYAGANVLTF.

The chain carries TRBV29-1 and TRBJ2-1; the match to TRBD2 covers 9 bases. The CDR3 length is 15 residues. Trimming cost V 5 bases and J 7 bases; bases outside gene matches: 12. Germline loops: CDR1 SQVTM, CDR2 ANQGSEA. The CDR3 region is CSVPRNSGSRNEQFF. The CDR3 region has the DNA TGCAGCGTTCCCAGAAATAGCGGGAGTAGGAATGAGCAGTTCTTC.

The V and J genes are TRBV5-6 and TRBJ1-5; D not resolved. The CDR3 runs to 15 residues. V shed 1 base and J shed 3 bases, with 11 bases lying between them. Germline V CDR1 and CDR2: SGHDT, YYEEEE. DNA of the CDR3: TGTGCCAGCAGCTTGCTGTCCGGAGACAATCAGCCCCAGCATTTT. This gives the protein CASSLLSGDNQPQHF.

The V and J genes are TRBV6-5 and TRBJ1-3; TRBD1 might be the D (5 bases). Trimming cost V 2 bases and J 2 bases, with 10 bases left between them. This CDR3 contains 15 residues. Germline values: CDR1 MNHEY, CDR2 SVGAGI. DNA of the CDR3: TGTGCCAGCAGTTACCTGGGGGGGACTGGAAACACCATATATTTT. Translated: CASSYLGGTGNTIYF.

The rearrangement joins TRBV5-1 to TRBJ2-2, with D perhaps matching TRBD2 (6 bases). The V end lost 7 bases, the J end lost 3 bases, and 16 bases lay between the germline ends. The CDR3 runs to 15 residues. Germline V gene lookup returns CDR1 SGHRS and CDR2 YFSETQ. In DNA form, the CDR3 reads TGCGCCAGCCACAACCCGGGGGTATACACCGGGGAGCTGTTTTTT. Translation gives CASHNPGVYTGELFF.

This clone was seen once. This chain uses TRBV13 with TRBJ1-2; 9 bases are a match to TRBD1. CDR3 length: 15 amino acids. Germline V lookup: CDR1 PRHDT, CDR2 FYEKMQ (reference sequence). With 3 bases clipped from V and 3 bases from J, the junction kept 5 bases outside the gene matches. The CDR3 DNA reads TGTGCCAGCAGCTTTGGAACAGGGGGCCACTATGGCTACACCTTC. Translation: CASSFGTGGHYGYTF.